The sequence of this T cell receptor beta chain was determined in a study of blood T cell repertoires in COVID-19. Germline V lookup: CDR1 LNHDA, CDR2 SQIVND (reference sequence). V was trimmed by 2 bases and J by 8 bases, leaving 15 bases between them. The CDR3 runs to 15 residues. Original handling: By means of reference gene primer amplification, nucleated cell counts were estimated. Assay used: immunoSEQ multiplex PCR; TCRdb lists only in-frame clones, some missing. D and trimming come from the DNA, and the V and J calls and clone size come from that table. The sample comprises about 320,000 clones, 85% of which are singletons, and around 1.9% rests with the top ten. Participants spanned ages roughly 18 to 95 years and resided in 20 to 30 US areas. People in the exposed group encountered a COVID-19 case within 2 weeks before entering the study.

The sequenced material came from PBMCs or T cells enriched from blood (not recorded which). V gene TRBV19 combines with J gene TRBJ1-4; possibly TRBD1 for D (5 bases). This receptor was identified in a woman between 25 and 40 years old who had been exposed to COVID-19. The DNA of the CDR3 is TGTGCCAGTAGTATAAGGAGCGGGACGAGCGAAAAACTGTTTTTT. Protein product: CASSIRSGTSEKLFF.